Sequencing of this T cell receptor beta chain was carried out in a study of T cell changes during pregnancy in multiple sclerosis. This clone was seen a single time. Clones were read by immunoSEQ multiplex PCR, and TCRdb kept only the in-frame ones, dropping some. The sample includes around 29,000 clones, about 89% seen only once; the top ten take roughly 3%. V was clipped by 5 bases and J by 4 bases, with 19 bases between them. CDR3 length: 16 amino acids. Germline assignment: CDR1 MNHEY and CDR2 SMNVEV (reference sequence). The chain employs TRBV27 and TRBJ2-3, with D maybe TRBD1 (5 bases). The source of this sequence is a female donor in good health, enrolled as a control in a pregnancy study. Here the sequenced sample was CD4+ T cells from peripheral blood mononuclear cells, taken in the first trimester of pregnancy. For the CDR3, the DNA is TGTGCCAGCAGTCCCCTGGGGCAGGGCGGAGCAGATACGCAGTATTTT. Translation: CASSPLGQGGADTQYF.